This entry lists 20 T cell receptor beta chains sequenced from one sample in a study of T cells in localized non-small cell lung cancer. The protocol was immunoSEQ multiplex PCR, while the TCRdb copy is restricted to in-frame clones and leaves out a portion. The sample lists approximately 41,000 clones, almost 90% occurring once. The material was peripheral blood, obtained before any cancer treatment. The origin of the receptors is a female donor over 55 with stage I squamous cell lung carcinoma.

J is TRBJ1-2 and V is TRBV6-5; 8 bases are shared with TRBD1. Germline loops: CDR1 MNHEY, CDR2 SVGAGI. This CDR3 is 15 amino acids long. The V and J ends lost 2 bases and 5 bases, in that order; junction bases with no gene match: 7. The CDR3 DNA sequence: TGTGCCAGCAGTTACGGACAGGGCGGGCAGTATGGCTACACCTTC. Its protein is CASSYGQGGQYGYTF.

The V gene is TRBV18, the J gene TRBJ2-7; D is undetermined. The CDR3 consists of 11 residues. V lost 4 bases and J 5 bases, leaving 6 bases between the germline ends. Germline CDR1 KGHSH, CDR2 LQKENI. As DNA, the CDR3 is TGTGCCAGCTCACTTTACGACGAGCAGTACTTC. Translating gives CASSLYDEQYF.

The CDR3 loop reads CASSQAGVSYEQYF. DNA of the CDR3: TGTGCCAGCAGCCAAGCTGGGGTCTCCTACGAGCAGTACTTC. J is TRBJ2-7 and V is TRBV4-2; the D is unclear. From germline, CDR1 is LGHNA and CDR2 YNFKEQ. The V end lost 1 base, the J end lost 0 bases, and 7 bases lay between the germline ends. The length of the CDR3 is 14 residues.

The chain uses TRBV9 and TRBJ2-1; 8 nucleotides match TRBD2. Germline V gives CDR1 SGDLS, CDR2 YYNGEE. There are 15 residues in the CDR3. The V segment lost 1 base and the J segment 4 bases; nucleotides outside the gene matches: 4. This CDR3 reads CASSVRLAMYNEQFF. CDR3 coding DNA: TGTGCCAGCAGCGTACGACTAGCGATGTACAATGAGCAGTTCTTC.

The chain uses TRBV18 and TRBJ2-1; 7 nucleotides align to TRBD2. Germline V gene lookup returns CDR1 KGHSH and CDR2 LQKENI. After removal of 3 bases from V and 0 bases from J, the junction contained 5 bases not matched to a gene. This CDR3 spans 16 amino acids. For the CDR3, the DNA is TGTGCCAGCTCACCGCTCGGGGGGAGCTCCTACAATGAGCAGTTCTTC. Translating it yields CASSPLGGSSYNEQFF.

The table lists this clone with a count of one. The chain employs TRBV2 and TRBJ2-1; 13 nucleotides match TRBD2. The germline V gene encodes CDR1 SNHLY and CDR2 FYNNEI. The CDR3 runs 15 residues. V was pared by 5 bases and J by 8 bases, with 6 bases of the junction left unmatched. The CDR3 protein is CASSLTSGRSYEQFF. In nucleotides, the CDR3 is TGTGCCAGCAGTTTGACTAGCGGGAGGAGTTATGAGCAGTTCTTC.

The gene calls are TRBV5-1 and TRBJ1-4; D may be TRBD1 (6 bases). Deletions cut 4 bases from V and 4 bases from J, with 14 bases between. CDR1 is SGHRS and CDR2 is YFSETQ in the germline V gene. The CDR3 has 15 amino acids. The CDR3 DNA sequence: TGCGCCAGCAGCAGCGGGACATCGTTTAATGAAAAACTGTTTTTT. Its translation is CASSSGTSFNEKLFF.

Notes on this clone: One end of the junction does not line up with germline, which may come from a read error. The chain couples TRBV29-1 to TRBJ2-7; D unresolved. This CDR3 spans 11 amino acids. CDR1 SQVTM and CDR2 ANQGSEA come from the germline V gene. The CDR3 loop is CSVEEGYGQYF. The DNA of the CDR3 is TGCAGCGTTGAGGAAGGTTACGGGCAGTACTTC.

The rearrangement links TRBV7-8 to TRBJ2-3, with D possibly matching TRBD1 (6 bases). Germline-derived CDR1 and CDR2 are SGHVS and FQNEAQ. Trimming took 1 base from V and 0 from J, leaving 8 bases between them. The CDR3 has 15 amino acids. The CDR3 coding sequence is TGTGCCAGCAGCTTAGGGACAGTCAGCACAGATACGCAGTATTTT. As protein: CASSLGTVSTDTQYF.

For this clone: The junction does not match germline at one end; this may be a read error. The CDR3 reads CASSQDGSAHGELFF. CDR3 nucleotide sequence: TGCGCCAGCAGCCAAGACGGGAGCGCCCACGGGGAGCTGTTTTTT. The chain recombines TRBV5-4 with TRBJ2-2; possibly TRBD2 for D (6 bases). This CDR3 spans 15 amino acids. CDR1 SGHNT and CDR2 YYREEE come from the germline V gene (reference sequence). Full variable domain (missing parts from reference TRBV5-4 and TRBJ2-2): ETGVTQSPTHLIKTRGQQVTLRCSSQSGHNTVSWYQQALGQGPQFIFQYYREEENGRGNFPPRFSGLQFPNYSSELNVNALELDDSALYLCASSQDGSAHGELFFGEGSRLTVL.

The chain links TRBV5-1 to TRBJ2-5, with a weak D call TRBD2 (6 bases). CDR1 is SGHRS, CDR2 YFSETQ, per germline. This CDR3 has 14 residues. V dropped 3 bases and J dropped 9 bases, with 18 bases sitting between them. The chain's CDR3 is CASSSARGSGAQYF. As DNA, the CDR3 is TGCGCCAGCAGCTCCGCTCGGGGGAGTGGGGCCCAGTACTTC.

The CDR3 region is CASSRLAGNNEQFF. CDR3 bases: TGTGCCAGCAGTCGGCTAGCGGGAAACAATGAGCAGTTCTTC. This rearrangement joins TRBV25-1 to TRBJ2-1; 9 bases map to TRBD2. J gave up 5 bases and V 5 bases, and 4 bases lay outside the gene matches. The CDR3 is 14 residues long. CDR1 and CDR2 (germline): MGHDK, SYGVNS.

This clone was counted a single time. The DNA for the CDR3 is TGTGCCAGCAGCTTAACGGGCGCCAGGGGCACTGAAGCTTTCTTT. It is translated as CASSLTGARGTEAFF. The gene calls are TRBV7-3 and TRBJ1-1; D possibly corresponds to TRBD1 (6 bases). Trimming took off 0 bases at V and 4 bases at J, with 12 bases between the two ends. Germline CDR1 is SGHTA and CDR2 is FQGTGA. The CDR3 has 15 residues.

This clone appeared a few times. V gene TRBV2 combines with J gene TRBJ2-1; TRBD1 aligns across 8 bases. Germline CDR1 reads SNHLY; CDR2 reads FYNNEI. Unmatched junction bases numbered 9, after V lost 7 bases and J lost 4 bases. This CDR3 region has 15 residues. The CDR3: CASTGTGTIYNEQFF. CDR3 sequence (DNA): TGTGCCAGCACCGGGACAGGAACAATTTACAATGAGCAGTTCTTC.

The V call is TRBV6-5, the J call TRBJ2-7; D is perhaps TRBD1 (5 bases). The end of the DNA aligns better with TRBJ2-5, so the J call may be wrong. The CDR3 runs 12 residues. CDR1 and CDR2 (germline): MNHEY, SVGAGI. This CDR3 is CASRDNQETQYF. CDR3 in DNA: TGTGCCAGCAGGGACAACCAAGAGACCCAGTACTTC.

This chain connects TRBV7-3 to TRBJ2-2, with 9 bases identical to TRBD2. J was trimmed by 4 bases and V by 2 bases; bases with no gene match: 2. Germline CDR1 and CDR2: SGHTA and FQGTGA. The CDR3 covers 15 residues. The DNA for the CDR3 is TGTGCCAGCAGCTTAGCTAGCGGGGCCACCGGGGAGCTGTTTTTT. It translates to CASSLASGATGELFF.

A note on this clone: One end of the junction fails to match germline, which may point to a read error. This rearrangement joins TRBV7-3 to TRBJ2-1; 8 bases fit TRBD2. This CDR3 is 16 amino acids long. Germline V gene lookup returns CDR1 SGHTA and CDR2 FQGTGA. This chain's CDR3 is CASSLIAGSSYNEQFF. In DNA form, the CDR3 reads TGTGCCAGCAGTTTAATAGCGGGGAGCTCCTACAATGAGCAGTTCTTC.

CDR3 amino acids: CASSVLAGVSDTQYF. CDR3 coding DNA: TGTGCCAGCAGTGTACTAGCGGGAGTTTCAGATACGCAGTATTTT. V is TRBV27 and J is TRBJ2-3; 11 bases agree with TRBD2. The CDR3 has 15 amino acids. Germline CDR1 reads MNHEY; CDR2 reads SMNVEV (reference sequence). V was clipped by 5 bases and J by 4 bases; unmatched bases: 5.

V and J are TRBV20-1 and TRBJ2-3; D is unresolved. Between the trimmed V and J ends, which lost 5 bases and 2 bases, there was a span of 5 bases. The CDR3 totals 11 residues. From germline, CDR1 is DFQATT and CDR2 SNEGSKA (reference sequence). The DNA for the CDR3 is TGCAGTGCTCCCGTCACAGATACGCAGTATTTT. Protein sequence: CSAPVTDTQYF.

This clone has just one count. The CDR3 sequence: CASSGGQETQYF. In DNA, the CDR3 is TGCGCCAGCAGCGGGGGGCAAGAGACCCAGTACTTC. The V gene is TRBV5-1, the J gene TRBJ2-5; maybe TRBD2 (6 bases). V was cut by 4 bases and J by 2 bases, with 6 bases left in between. Per the germline V gene, CDR1 is SGHRS and CDR2 is YFSETQ. CDR3 length: 12 residues.